The clone carrying this T cell receptor beta chain turned up a few times. Its antigen is not known. The sample comes from a study of T-cell memory formation after mild COVID-19. V lost 4 bases and J 1 base, leaving 13 bases between the germline ends. This CDR3 has 15 amino acids. A single record per CDR3 protein comes from TCRdb applying MiXCR to the 5' RACE reads. The table lists 90,000 to 120,000 distinct CDR3 sequences, over 13% of them singletons. Study results and caveats: Detection of some responders pre-infection suggested pre-existing cross-reactive memory T cells participated. Clones from the second wave (peaking day 37) had unconfirmed SARS-CoV-2 specificity. Mainly CM and EM harbored the contracting CD4+ clones; mainly EMRA harbored the CD8+ ones.

The sequenced sample consisted of PBMCs or a T cell subset sorted from them (not recorded which). The rearrangement links TRBV12-3 or TRBV12-4 to TRBJ1-1; no clear D. This clonotype was sampled from a man aged 18 to 29 who had mild COVID-19 (a few samples of this study predate the infection). Cell type and time point are not known. The CDR3 DNA follows: TGTGCCAGCAGTTCGCGCGGTACGGGGAACACTGAAGCTTTCTTT. Translation gives CASSSRGTGNTEAFF.